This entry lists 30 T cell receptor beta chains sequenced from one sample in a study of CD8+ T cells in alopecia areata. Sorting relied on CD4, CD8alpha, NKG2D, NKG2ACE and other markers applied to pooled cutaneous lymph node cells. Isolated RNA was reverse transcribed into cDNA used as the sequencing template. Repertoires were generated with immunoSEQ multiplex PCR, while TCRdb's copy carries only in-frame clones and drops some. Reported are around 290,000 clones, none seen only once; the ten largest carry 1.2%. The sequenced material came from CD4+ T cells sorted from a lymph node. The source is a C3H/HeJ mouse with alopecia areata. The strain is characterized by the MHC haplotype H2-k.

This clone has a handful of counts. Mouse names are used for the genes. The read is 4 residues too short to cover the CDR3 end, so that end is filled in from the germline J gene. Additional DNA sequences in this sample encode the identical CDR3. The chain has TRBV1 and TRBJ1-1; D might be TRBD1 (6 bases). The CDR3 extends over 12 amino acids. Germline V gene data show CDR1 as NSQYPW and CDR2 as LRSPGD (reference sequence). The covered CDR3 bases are TGCACCTGCAGTGCAGAGGGACAA. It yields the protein CTCSAEGQ. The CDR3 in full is CTCSAEGQEVFF.

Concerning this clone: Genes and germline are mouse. The CDR3 region is CAWEGQGDSPLYF. The CDR3 DNA, read in part, is TGTGCCTGGGAAGGACAGGGGGATTCGCCC. The chain links TRBV31 to TRBJ1-6; 10 bases fit TRBD1. The read ends 3 residues shy of where the CDR3 ends; the end is completed using the germline J gene. TRBJ1-6 is flagged as an ORF with uncertain function. Germline loops: CDR1 GKSSPN, CDR2 SITVG. After removal of 5 bases from V and 8 bases from J, the junction contained 3 bases not matched to a gene. CDR3 length: 13 residues.

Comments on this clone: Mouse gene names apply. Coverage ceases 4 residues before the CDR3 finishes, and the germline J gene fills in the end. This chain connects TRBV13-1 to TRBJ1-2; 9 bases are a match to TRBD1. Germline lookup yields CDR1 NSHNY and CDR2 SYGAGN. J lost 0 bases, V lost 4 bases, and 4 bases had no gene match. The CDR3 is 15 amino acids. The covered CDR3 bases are TGTGCCAGCAGTTTGGACAGGGGCGCAAACTCC. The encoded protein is CASSLDRGANS. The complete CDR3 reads CASSLDRGANSDYTF.

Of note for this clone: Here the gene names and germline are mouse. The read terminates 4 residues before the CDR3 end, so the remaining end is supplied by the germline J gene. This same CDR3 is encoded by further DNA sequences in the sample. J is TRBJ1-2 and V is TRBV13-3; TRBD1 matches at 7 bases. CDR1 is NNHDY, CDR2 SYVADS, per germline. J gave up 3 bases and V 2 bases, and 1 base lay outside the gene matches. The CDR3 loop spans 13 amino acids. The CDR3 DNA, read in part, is TGTGCCAGCAGTGACGGACAGGACTCC. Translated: CASSDGQDS. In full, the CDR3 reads CASSDGQDSDYTF.

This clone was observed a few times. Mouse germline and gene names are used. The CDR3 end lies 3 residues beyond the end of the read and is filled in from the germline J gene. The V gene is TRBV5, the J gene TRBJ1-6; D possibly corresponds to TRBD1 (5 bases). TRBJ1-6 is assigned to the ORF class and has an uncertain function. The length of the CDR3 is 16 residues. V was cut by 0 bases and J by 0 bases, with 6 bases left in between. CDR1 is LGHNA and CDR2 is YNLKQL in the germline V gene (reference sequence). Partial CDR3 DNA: TGTGCCAGCAGCCAAGAACAGGTTTCCTATAATTCGCCC. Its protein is CASSQEQVSYNSP. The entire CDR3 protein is CASSQEQVSYNSPLYF.

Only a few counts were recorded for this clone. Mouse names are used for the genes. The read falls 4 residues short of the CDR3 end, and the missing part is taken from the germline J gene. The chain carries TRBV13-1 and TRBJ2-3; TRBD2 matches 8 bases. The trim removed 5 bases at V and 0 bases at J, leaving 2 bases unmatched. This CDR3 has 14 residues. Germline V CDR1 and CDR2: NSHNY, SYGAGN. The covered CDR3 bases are TGTGCCAGCAGAGGGACTGGTAGTGCAGAA. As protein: CASRGTGSAE. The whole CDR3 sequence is CASRGTGSAETLYF.

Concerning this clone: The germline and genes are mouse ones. CDR3 bases read: TGTGCCAGCAGCCCCTCCCTTTCCTATAATTCGCCC. As protein: CASSPSLSYNSP. In full, the CDR3 is CASSPSLSYNSPLYF. The gene calls are TRBV5 and TRBJ1-6; D not resolved. With the read ending 3 residues before the CDR3 end, the germline J gene is used to fill in that end. TRBJ1-6 is assigned to the ORF class and has an uncertain function. Germline-derived CDR1 and CDR2 are LGHNA and YNLKQL (reference sequence). Trimming took off 4 bases at V and 0 bases at J, with 7 bases between the two ends. CDR3 size: 15 residues.

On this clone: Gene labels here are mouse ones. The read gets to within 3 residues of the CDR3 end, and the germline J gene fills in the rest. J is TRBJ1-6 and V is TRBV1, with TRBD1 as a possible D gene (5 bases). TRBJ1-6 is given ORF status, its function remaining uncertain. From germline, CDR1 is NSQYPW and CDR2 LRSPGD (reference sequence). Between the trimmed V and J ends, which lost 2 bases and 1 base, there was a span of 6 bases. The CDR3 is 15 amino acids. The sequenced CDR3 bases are TGCACCTGCAGTGCACACAGGTCCTATAATTCGCCC. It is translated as CTCSAHRSYNSP. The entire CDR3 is CTCSAHRSYNSPLYF.

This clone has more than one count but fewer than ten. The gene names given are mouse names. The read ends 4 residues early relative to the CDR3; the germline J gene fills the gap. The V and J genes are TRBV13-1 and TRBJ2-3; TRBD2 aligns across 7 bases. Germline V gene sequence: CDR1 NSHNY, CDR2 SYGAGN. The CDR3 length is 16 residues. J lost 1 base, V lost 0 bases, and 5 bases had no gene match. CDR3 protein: CASSDAPDWGAETLYF. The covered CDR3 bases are TGTGCCAGCAGTGATGCCCCCGACTGGGGTGCAGAA.

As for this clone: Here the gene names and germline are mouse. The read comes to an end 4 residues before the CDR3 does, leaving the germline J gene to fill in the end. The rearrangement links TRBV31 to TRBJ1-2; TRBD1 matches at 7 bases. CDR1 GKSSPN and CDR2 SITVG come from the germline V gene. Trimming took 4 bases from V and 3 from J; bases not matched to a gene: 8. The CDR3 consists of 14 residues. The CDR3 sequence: CAWTAGQWDSDYTF. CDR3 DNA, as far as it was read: TGTGCCTGGACCGCGGGACAGTGGGACTCC.

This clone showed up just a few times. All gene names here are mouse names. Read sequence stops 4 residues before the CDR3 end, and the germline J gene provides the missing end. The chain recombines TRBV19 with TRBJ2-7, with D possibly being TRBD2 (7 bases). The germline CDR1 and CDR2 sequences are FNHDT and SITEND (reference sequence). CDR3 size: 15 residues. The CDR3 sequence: CASSIEGGRAYEQYF. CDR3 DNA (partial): TGTGCCAGCAGTATAGAGGGGGGGAGGGCTTAT. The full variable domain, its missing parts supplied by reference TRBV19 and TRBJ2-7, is GGIITQTPKFLIGQEGQKLTLKCQQNFNHDTMYWYRQDSGKGLRLIYYSITENDLQKGDLSEGYDASREKKSSFSLTVTSAQKNEMAVFLCASSIEGGRAYEQYFGPGTRLTVL.

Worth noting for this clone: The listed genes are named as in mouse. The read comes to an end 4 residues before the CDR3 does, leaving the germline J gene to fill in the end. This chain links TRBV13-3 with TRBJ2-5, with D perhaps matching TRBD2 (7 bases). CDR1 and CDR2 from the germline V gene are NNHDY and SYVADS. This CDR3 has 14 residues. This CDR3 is CASSEKLGADTQYF. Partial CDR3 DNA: TGTGCCAGCAGTGAGAAGCTGGGGGCTGAC.

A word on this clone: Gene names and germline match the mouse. CDR3 DNA, as far as it was read: TGTGCCAGCAGCCTTCGTCAAGAC. Translation: CASSLRQD. From start to end, the CDR3 is CASSLRQDTQYF. The chain employs TRBV5 and TRBJ2-5; D is ambiguous. The read stops 4 residues short of the end of the CDR3; the missing end is completed from the germline J gene. Germline CDR1 and CDR2: LGHNA and YNLKQL (reference sequence). CDR3 length equals 12 residues. V was shortened by 4 bases and J by 3 bases, with 5 bases between the two germline ends.

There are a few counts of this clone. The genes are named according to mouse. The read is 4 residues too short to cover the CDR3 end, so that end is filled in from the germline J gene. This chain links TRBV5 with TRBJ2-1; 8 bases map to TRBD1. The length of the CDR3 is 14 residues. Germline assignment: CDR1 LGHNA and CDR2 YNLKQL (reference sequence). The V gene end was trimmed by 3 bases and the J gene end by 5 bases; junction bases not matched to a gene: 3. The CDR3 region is CASSHQTGDAEQFF. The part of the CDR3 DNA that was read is TGTGCCAGCAGCCACCAGACAGGGGATGCT.

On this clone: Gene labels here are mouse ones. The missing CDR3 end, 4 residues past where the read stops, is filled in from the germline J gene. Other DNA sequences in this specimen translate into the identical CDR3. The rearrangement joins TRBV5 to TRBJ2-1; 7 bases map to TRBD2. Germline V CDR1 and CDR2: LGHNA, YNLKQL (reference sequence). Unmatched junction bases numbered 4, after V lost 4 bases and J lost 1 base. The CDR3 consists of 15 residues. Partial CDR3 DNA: TGTGCCAGCAGCCCACACTGGGGCAACTATGCT. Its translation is CASSPHWGNYA. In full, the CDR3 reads CASSPHWGNYAEQFF.

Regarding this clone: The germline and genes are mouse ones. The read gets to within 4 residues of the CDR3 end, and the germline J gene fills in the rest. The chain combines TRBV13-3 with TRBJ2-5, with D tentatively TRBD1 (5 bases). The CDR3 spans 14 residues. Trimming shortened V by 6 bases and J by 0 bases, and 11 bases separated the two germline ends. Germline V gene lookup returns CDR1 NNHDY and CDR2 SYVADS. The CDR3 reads CASTLQGNQDTQYF. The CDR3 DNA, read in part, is TGTGCCAGCACCCTCCAGGGTAACCAAGAC.

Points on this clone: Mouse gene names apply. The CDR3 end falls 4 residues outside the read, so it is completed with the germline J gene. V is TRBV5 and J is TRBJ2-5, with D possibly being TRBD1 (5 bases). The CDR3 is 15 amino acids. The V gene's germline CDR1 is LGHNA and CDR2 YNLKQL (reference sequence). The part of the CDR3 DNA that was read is TGTGCCAGCAGCCAAGATTGGCAAAAGGGGGAC. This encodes CASSQDWQKGD. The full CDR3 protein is CASSQDWQKGDTQYF.

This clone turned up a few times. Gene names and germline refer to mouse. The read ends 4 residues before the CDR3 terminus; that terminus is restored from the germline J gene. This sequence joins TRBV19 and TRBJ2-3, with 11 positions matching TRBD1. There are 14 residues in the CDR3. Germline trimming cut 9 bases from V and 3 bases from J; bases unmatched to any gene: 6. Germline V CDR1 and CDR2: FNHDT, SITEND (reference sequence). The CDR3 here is CATADRGRAETLYF. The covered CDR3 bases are TGTGCCACCGCGGACAGGGGGCGAGCAGAA.

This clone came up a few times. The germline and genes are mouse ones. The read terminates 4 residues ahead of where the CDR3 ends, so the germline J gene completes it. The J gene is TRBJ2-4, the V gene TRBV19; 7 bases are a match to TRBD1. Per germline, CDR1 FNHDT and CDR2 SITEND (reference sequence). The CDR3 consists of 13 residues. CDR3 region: CASSQGQKNTLYF. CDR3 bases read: TGTGCCAGCAGTCAGGGACAGAAAAAC.

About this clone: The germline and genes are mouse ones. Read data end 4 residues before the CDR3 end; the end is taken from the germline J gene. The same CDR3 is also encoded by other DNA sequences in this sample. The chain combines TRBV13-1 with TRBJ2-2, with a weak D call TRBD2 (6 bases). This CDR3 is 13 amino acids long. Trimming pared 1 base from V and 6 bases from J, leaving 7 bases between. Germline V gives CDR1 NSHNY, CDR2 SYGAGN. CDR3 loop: CASSDTGPGQLYF. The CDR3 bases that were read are TGTGCCAGCAGTGATACTGGGCCCGGG.

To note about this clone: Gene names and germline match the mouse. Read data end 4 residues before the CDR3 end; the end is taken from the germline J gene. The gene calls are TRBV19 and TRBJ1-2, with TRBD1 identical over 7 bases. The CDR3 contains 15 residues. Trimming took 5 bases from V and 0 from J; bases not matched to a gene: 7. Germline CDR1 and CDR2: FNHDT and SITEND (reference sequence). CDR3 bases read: TGTGCCAGCAGCCCTGCCAGGGGGTCAAACTCC. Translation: CASSPARGSNS. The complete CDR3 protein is CASSPARGSNSDYTF.

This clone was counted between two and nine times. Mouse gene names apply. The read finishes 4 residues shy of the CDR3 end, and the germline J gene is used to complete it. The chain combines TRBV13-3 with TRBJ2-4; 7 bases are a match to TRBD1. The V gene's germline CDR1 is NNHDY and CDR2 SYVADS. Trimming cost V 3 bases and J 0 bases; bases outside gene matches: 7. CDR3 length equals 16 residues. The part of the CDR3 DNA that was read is TGTGCCAGCAGTGCGGACAGGAGGGGGAGTCAAAAC. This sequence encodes CASSADRRGSQN. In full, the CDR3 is CASSADRRGSQNTLYF. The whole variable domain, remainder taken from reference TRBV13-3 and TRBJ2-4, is EAAVTQSPRSKVAVTGGKVTLSCHQTNNHDYMYWYRQDTGHGLRLIHYSYVADSTEKGDIPDGYKASRPSQENFSLILELASLSQTAVYFCASSADRRGSQNTLYFGAGTRLSVL.

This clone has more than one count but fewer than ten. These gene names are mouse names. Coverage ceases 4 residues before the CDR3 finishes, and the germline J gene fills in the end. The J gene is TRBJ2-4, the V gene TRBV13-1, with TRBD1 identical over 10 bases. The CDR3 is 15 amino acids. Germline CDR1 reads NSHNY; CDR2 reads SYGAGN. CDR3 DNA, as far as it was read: TGTGCCAGCAGTGAAGCGACAGGGGGCGCGAAC. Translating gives CASSEATGGAN. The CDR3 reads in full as CASSEATGGANTLYF.

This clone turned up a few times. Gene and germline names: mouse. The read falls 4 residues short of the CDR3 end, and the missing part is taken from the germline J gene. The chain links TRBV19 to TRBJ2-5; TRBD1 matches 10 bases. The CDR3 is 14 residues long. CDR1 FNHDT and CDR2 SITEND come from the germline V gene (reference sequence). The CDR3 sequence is CASSRGQGFDTQYF. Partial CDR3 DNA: TGTGCCAGCAGCAGGGGACAGGGGTTTGAC. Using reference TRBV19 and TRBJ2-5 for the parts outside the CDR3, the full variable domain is GGIITQTPKFLIGQEGQKLTLKCQQNFNHDTMYWYRQDSGKGLRLIYYSITENDLQKGDLSEGYDASREKKSSFSLTVTSAQKNEMAVFLCASSRGQGFDTQYFGPGTRLLVL.

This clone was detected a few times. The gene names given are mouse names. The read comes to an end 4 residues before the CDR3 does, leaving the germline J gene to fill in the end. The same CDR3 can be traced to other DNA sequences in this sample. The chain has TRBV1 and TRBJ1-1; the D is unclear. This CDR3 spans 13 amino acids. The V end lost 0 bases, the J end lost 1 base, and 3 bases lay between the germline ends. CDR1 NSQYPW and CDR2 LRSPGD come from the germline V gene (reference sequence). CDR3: CTCSADLNTEVFF. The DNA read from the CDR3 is TGCACCTGCAGTGCAGATCTGAACACA. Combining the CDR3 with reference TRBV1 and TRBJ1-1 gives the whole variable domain VTLLEQNPRWRLVPRGQAVNLRCILKNSQYPWMSWYQQDLQKQLQWLFTLRSPGDKEVKSLPGADYLATRVTDTELRLQVANMSQGRTLYCTCSADLNTEVFFGKGTRLTVV.

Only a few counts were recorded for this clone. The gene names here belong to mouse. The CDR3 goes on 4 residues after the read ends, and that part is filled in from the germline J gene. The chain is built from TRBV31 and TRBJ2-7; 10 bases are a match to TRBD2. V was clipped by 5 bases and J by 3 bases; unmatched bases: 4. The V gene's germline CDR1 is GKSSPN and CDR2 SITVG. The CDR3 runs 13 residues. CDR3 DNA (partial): TGTGCCTGGGGTACTGGGGGGGTCTAT. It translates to CAWGTGGVY. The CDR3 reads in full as CAWGTGGVYEQYF.

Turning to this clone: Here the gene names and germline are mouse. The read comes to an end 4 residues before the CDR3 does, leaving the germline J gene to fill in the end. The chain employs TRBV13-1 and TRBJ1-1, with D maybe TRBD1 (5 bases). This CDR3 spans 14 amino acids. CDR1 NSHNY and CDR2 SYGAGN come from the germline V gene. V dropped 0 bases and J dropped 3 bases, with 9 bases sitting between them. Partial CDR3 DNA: TGTGCCAGCAGTGATGCAAAGGGGTACACA. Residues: CASSDAKGYT. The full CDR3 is CASSDAKGYTEVFF.

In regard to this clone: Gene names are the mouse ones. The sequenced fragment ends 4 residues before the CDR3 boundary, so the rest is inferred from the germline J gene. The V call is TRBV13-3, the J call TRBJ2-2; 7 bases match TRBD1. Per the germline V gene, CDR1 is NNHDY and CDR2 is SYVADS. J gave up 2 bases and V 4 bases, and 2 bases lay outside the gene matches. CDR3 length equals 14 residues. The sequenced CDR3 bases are TGTGCCAGCAGTAAGGGACAGAACACCGGG. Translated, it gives CASSKGQNTG. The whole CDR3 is CASSKGQNTGQLYF.

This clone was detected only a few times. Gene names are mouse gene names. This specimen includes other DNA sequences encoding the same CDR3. The CDR3 reads CASSQHANSDYTF. The sequenced CDR3 bases are TGTGCCAGCAGCCAACATGCAAACTCC. This chain joins TRBV5 and TRBJ1-2; D is undetermined. The read finishes 4 residues shy of the CDR3 end, and the germline J gene is used to complete it. Germline CDR1 is LGHNA and CDR2 is YNLKQL (reference sequence). The CDR3 contains 13 residues. Trimming took off 2 bases at V and 0 bases at J, with 4 bases between the two ends.

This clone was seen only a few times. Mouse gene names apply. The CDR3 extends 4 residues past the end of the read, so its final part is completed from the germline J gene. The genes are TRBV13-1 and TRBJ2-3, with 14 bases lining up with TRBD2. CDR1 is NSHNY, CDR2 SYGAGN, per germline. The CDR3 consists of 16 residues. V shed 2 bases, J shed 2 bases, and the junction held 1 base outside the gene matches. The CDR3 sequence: CASSEGLGGLAETLYF. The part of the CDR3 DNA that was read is TGTGCCAGCAGTGAGGGACTGGGGGGGCTTGCAGAA.